This TCR beta chain is from a study of cytomegalovirus exposure and HLA in healthy donors. Trimming removed 4 bases from V and 4 bases from J; junction bases left unmatched: 4. The CDR3 is 15 amino acids. Germline lookup yields CDR1 LNHDA and CDR2 SQIVND (reference sequence). On this clone: The antigen is unknown.

Overall study findings and caveats: In a later analysis, CMV-associated beta chains were mostly HLA-associated, it appeared.

The PCR had 60 Vbeta and 13 Jbeta primers. Method: immunoSEQ multiplex PCR; TCRdb's copy keeps in-frame clones and lacks some. The repertoire holds fewer than 110,000 clones, less than 85% seen once, with 14% in the top ten. The clonotype originates from a woman in her forties in good health and CMV-seropositive. The chain uses TRBV19 and TRBJ2-1; 10 bases fit TRBD2. The sequenced sample consisted of PBMCs. CDR3 in amino acids: CASSNLAGEYNEQFF. The CDR3 DNA reads TGTGCCAGTAGTAATCTAGCGGGGGAATACAATGAGCAGTTCTTC. Full variable domain (rest looked up from reference TRBV19 and TRBJ2-1): DGGITQSPKYLFRKEGQNVTLSCEQNLNHDAMYWYRQDPGQGLRLIYYSQIVNDFQKGDIAEGYSVSREKKESFPLTVTSAQKNPTAFYLCASSNLAGEYNEQFFGPGTRLTVL.